This record looks at one T cell receptor (beta chain) sequence and its context. This CDR3 comprises 14 residues. The germline V gene has CDR1 MDHEN and CDR2 SYDVKM. The data were taken from a study of human CD8 memory T cell subsets. Researchers made TCR beta libraries via UMI-labeled 5' RACE. TCRdb derives one entry per CDR3 protein from the 5' RACE reads, leaving out DNA. The sample is made up of 10,000 to 11,000 distinct CDR3 sequences, and the top ten hold 8% to 10% of it. This chain connects TRBV28 to TRBJ2-1; TCRdb returns TRBD1, unconfirmable since there is no DNA. The specimen was CD8+ stem-like memory T cells (TSCM and TCM) sorted from PBMCs. Regarding subset: stem-like memory CD8 T cells (TSTEM), CCR7+ PD-1- TIGIT-. The TCR sequence derives from a human donor in good health. The CDR3 spells CASSLLTGQNEQFF. The full variable domain, completed using reference TRBV28 and TRBJ2-1, is DVKVTQSSRYLVKRTGEKVFLECVQDMDHENMFWYRQDPGLGLRLIYFSYDVKMKEKGDIPEGYSVSREKKERFSLILESASTNQTSMYLCASSLLTGQNEQFFGPGTRLTVL.